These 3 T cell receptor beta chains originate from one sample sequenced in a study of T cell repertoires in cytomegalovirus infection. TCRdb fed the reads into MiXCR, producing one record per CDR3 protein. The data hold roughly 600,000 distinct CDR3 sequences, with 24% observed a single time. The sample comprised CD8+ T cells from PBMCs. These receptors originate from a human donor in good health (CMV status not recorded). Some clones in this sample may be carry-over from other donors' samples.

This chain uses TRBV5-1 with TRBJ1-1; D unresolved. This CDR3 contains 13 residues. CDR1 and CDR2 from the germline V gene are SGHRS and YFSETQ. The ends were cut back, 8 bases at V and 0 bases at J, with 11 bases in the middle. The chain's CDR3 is CASSTAVNTEAFF. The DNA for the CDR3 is TGCGCCAGTAGCACCGCGGTGAACACTGAAGCTTTCTTT. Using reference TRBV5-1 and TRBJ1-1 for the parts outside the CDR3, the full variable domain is KAGVTQTPRYLIKTRGQQVTLSCSPISGHRSVSWYQQTPGQGLQFLFEYFSETQRNKGNFPGRFSGRQFSNSRSEMNVSTLELGDSALYLCASSTAVNTEAFFGQGTRLTVV.

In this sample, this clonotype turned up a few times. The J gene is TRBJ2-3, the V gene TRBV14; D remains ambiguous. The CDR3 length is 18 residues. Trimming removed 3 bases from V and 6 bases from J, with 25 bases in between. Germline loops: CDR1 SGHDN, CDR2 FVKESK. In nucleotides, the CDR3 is TGTGCCAGCAGCCAGTTCCCGATAGCTGGGCCATTAGCTGATACGCAGTATTTT. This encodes CASSQFPIAGPLADTQYF.

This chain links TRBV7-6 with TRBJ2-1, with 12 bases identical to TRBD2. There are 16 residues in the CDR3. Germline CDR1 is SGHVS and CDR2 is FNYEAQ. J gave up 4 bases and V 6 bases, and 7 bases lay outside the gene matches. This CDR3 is CASSQLAGGRYNEQFF. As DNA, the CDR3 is TGTGCCAGCAGTCAGCTAGCGGGGGGGCGGTACAATGAGCAGTTCTTC.